These 18 T cell receptor beta chains were all obtained from the same sample, sequenced in a study of T cell repertoires in cytomegalovirus infection. TCRdb recomputed calls from the reads with MiXCR, one row per CDR3 protein. The table shows about 740,000 distinct CDR3 sequences, with roughly 36% occurring only once. The sample was PBMCs. Source of these receptors: a human donor in good health (CMV status not recorded). Some clones in this sample may be carry-over from other donors' samples.

Ten or more counts support this clonotype. The chain employs TRBV27 and TRBJ1-5; 9 bases line up with TRBD1. This CDR3 contains 15 residues. V shed 5 bases and J 4 bases; nucleotides not matched to a gene: 6. Per the germline V gene, CDR1 is MNHEY and CDR2 is SMNVEV (reference sequence). The CDR3 region has the DNA TGTGCCAGCAGTCCAACAGGGGGCCCAAATCAGCCCCAGCATTTT. This gives the protein CASSPTGGPNQPQHF.

This clonotype was counted many times. This rearrangement joins TRBV4-1 to TRBJ2-7, with TRBD1 matching over 7 bases. With V trimmed by 1 base and J by 6 bases, 15 bases remained unmatched. The CDR3 has 17 amino acids. The germline CDR1 and CDR2 sequences are MGHRA and YSYEKL. The DNA for the CDR3 is TGCGCCAGCAGCCAAGGGGGGACCAACAGGGGCTCCCTCGAGCAGTACTTC. The encoded protein is CASSQGGTNRGSLEQYF.

In its sample, this clonotype was seen once. The chain uses TRBV12-3 or TRBV12-4 and TRBJ1-2, with TRBD1 as a possible D gene (5 bases). The CDR3 has 14 amino acids. The V and J ends lost 8 bases and 9 bases respectively, with 22 bases between them. The CDR3 loop is CASGFPDTENSYTF. Written as DNA, the CDR3 is TGTGCCAGCGGGTTCCCGGACACAGAAAATAGCTACACCTTC.

This clonotype was counted between two and nine times. This sequence joins TRBV6-1 and TRBJ1-5; no clear D gene. From germline, CDR1 is MNHNS and CDR2 SASEGT. V dropped 2 bases and J dropped 7 bases, with 9 bases sitting between them. The CDR3 is made up of 13 amino acids. The DNA of the CDR3 is TGTGCCAGCAGTGAAAATTTGGGGCAGCCCCAGCATTTT. Translated, it gives CASSENLGQPQHF.

This clonotype was counted between two and nine times. V gene TRBV7-8 combines with J gene TRBJ2-7; D is unclear. The V end lost 1 base, the J end lost 4 bases, and 11 bases lay between the germline ends. Germline V gene lookup returns CDR1 SGHVS and CDR2 FQNEAQ. CDR3 size: 14 residues. CDR3 sequence: CASSLDIVTYEQYF. CDR3 coding DNA: TGTGCCAGCAGCTTAGATATAGTGACTTACGAGCAGTACTTC.

The rearrangement uses TRBV20-1 and TRBJ2-5; no definite D call. The CDR3 totals 15 residues. V was trimmed by 6 bases and J by 2 bases, leaving 19 bases between them. Germline V gives CDR1 DFQATT, CDR2 SNEGSKA (reference sequence). The CDR3 nucleotides read TGCAGTGCCACCGACGGCCGTACAGCTCAAGAGACCCAGTACTTC. It translates to CSATDGRTAQETQYF.

J is TRBJ1-1 and V is TRBV6-8; 7 nucleotides align to TRBD1. The length of the CDR3 is 12 residues. The J segment lost 9 bases and the V segment lost 10 bases, leaving 11 bases of the junction unmatched. The germline V gene encodes CDR1 MNHGY and CDR2 SAAAGT. CDR3 DNA sequence: TGTGCCAACCGAACCGGGACAGCAAAAGCTTTCTTT. Amino acid sequence: CANRTGTAKAFF.

Here the CDR3 DNA reads TGTGCCAGCAGCGGAACAGCGGGGGGGCCAGACGAGCAGTACTTC. Protein sequence: CASSGTAGGPDEQYF. The chain couples TRBV5-4 to TRBJ2-7, with 10 nucleotides matching TRBD2. The CDR3 is 15 residues long. Unmatched junction bases numbered 9, after V lost 4 bases and J lost 5 bases. Germline loops: CDR1 SGHNT, CDR2 YYREEE (reference sequence).

The chain joins TRBV12-3 or TRBV12-4 to TRBJ1-6; TRBD1 is a possible D gene (6 bases). This CDR3 is built from 16 residues. Trimming left V 5 bases short and J 10 bases short, with 21 bases between. CDR3 loop: CASSPRTAIASSPLHF. In nucleotides, the CDR3 is TGTGCCAGCAGTCCCCGGACAGCAATAGCCTCGTCACCCCTCCACTTT.

As to this clonotype: Given a much more abundant clone one base away, this may be a read error. In this CDR3 the conserved last residue, phenylalanine or tryptophan, is missing, so a read error is likely. The CDR3 region has the DNA TGTGCCAGCAGCCATACAGGGACCGAGACCCAGTACGTC. Protein: CASSHTGTETQYV. The rearrangement uses TRBV7-9 and TRBJ2-5, with D possibly TRBD1 on 6 matching bases. The CDR3 has 13 amino acids. V dropped 5 bases and J dropped 5 bases, with 12 bases sitting between them. From germline, CDR1 is SEHNR and CDR2 FQNEAQ (reference sequence).

This clonotype was found once. The conserved phenylalanine or tryptophan is not found at the CDR3 terminus, so this likely reflects a read error. The chain employs TRBV12-3 or TRBV12-4 and TRBJ1-1, with a tentative D call TRBD1 (5 bases). The CDR3 length is 13 residues. The ends were cut back, 0 bases at V and 11 bases at J, with 13 bases in the middle. CDR3 in DNA: TGTGCCAGCAGTTTAGCCCTGGGGCTGGCGGCTTTCCTT. Encoded protein: CASSLALGLAAFL.

This clonotype was detected ten times or more. The V and J genes are TRBV7-9 and TRBJ2-7, with 7 bases fitting TRBD1. Per germline, CDR1 SEHNR and CDR2 FQNEAQ (reference sequence). This CDR3 contains 14 residues. The junction had 6 bases not matched to a gene; V was cut back by 5 bases and J by 2 bases. The CDR3 nucleotides read TGTGCCAGCAGCCCAACCGGGACAGCCTACGAGCAGTACTTC. This gives the protein CASSPTGTAYEQYF.

About this clonotype: Its ends do not fully match the called genes, so a read error is possible. The V call is TRBV5-4, the J call TRBJ2-3; 12 positions agree with TRBD2. This CDR3 is built from 18 residues. Per the germline V gene, CDR1 is SGHNT and CDR2 is YYREEE (reference sequence). CDR3 DNA: TGTTCCAGCAGCGATTCGTTGGCTAGCGGGGGGGCGTTGGATACGCAGTATTTT. It encodes CSSSDSLASGGALDTQYF. Complete variable domain (other parts from reference TRBV5-4 and TRBJ2-3): ETGVTQSPTHLIKTRGQQVTLRCSSQSGHNTVSWYQQALGQGPQFIFQYYREEENGRGNFPPRFSGLQFPNYSSELNVNALELDDSALYLCSSSDSLASGGALDTQYFGPGTRLTVL.

The V gene is TRBV29-1, the J gene TRBJ1-2; D may be TRBD1 (5 bases). The CDR3 consists of 13 residues. Trimming pared 7 bases from V and 5 bases from J, leaving 17 bases between. The germline CDR1 and CDR2 sequences are SQVTM and ANQGSEA. The CDR3 is CSDATARGYGYTF. The CDR3 DNA sequence: TGCAGCGACGCGACCGCCCGGGGGTATGGCTACACCTTC.

This clonotype has just a few counts. The chain carries TRBV15 and TRBJ2-7; weak D call: TRBD1 (5 bases). Germline-derived CDR1 and CDR2 are LNHNV and YYDKDF (reference sequence). The CDR3 runs 14 residues. V lost 2 bases, J lost 6 bases, and 14 bases lay in between. DNA for the CDR3: TGTGCCACCAGCAGACAGGGATCAAGCCTCGAGCAGTACTTC. Amino acid sequence: CATSRQGSSLEQYF.

The chain carries TRBV9 and TRBJ1-3; TRBD1 matches 7 bases. V lost 4 bases and J lost 3; bases outside the gene matches: 1. The germline CDR1 and CDR2 sequences are SGDLS and YYNGEE. The CDR3 has 13 amino acids. Here the CDR3 reads CASSRQGGNTIYF. The CDR3 DNA reads as TGTGCCAGCAGCAGACAGGGTGGAAACACCATATATTTT.

This clonotype was picked up a small number of times. J is TRBJ1-1 and V is TRBV7-2; no firm D call. The CDR3 totals 15 residues. Germline CDR1 is SGHTA and CDR2 is FQGNSA. Trimming took off 0 bases at V and 1 base at J, with 9 bases between the two ends. CDR3 loop: CASSLAWQTNTEAFF. CDR3 coding DNA: TGTGCCAGCAGCTTAGCGTGGCAGACGAACACTGAAGCTTTCTTT.

This clonotype was observed a single time. The J gene is TRBJ2-7, the V gene TRBV12-3 or TRBV12-4; 7 bases are a match to TRBD1. CDR3 size: 15 residues. The ends lost 4 bases at V and 0 bases at J; junction bases unmatched: 6. The DNA of the CDR3 is TGTGCCAGCAGTTCTACAGGGGCATCCTCCTACGAGCAGTACTTC. This codes for CASSSTGASSYEQYF.